This T cell receptor beta chain was documented in a study of T cells in Graves' hyperthyroidism and ophthalmopathy. Findings and limits, study-wide: The model foresaw ophthalmopathy a median roughly 6 months prior to onset. Ophthalmopathy cases were set apart from stable hyperthyroidism by a 13 V-J model.

Diagnoses rested on clinical symptoms, serum thyroxine and TRAb, thyroid ultrasound and orbital computed tomography. Amplified TCR beta CDR3 regions came from RNA transcripts. An initial round of RT-PCR targeting the TCR CDR3 relied on the HTBI primer set. TCRdb analysed the multiplex PCR reads with MiXCR anew, one entry per CDR3 protein. The sample includes just over 550,000 distinct CDR3 sequences, around 42% seen only once; the top ten take just over 8%. This clonotype was seen a handful of times. Its matching antigen is unknown. This TCR was sampled from a woman younger than 35 with Graves' hyperthyroidism. The specimen was peripheral blood or thyroid tissue (not recorded which).

CDR3 in DNA: TGTGCCAGCAGCCCCCATGTAGCGGGAGGACCCACCCAAGAGACCCAGTACTTC. Its protein product is CASSPHVAGGPTQETQYF. The chain recombines TRBV11-2 with TRBJ2-5, with 10 bases aligning to TRBD2. Germline assignment: CDR1 SGHAT and CDR2 FQNNGV. This CDR3 contains 18 residues. The ends lost 5 bases at V and 1 base at J; junction bases unmatched: 13. Full variable domain (rest looked up from reference TRBV11-2 and TRBJ2-5): EAGVAQSPRYKIIEKRQSVAFWCNPISGHATLYWYQQILGQGPKLLIQFQNNGVVDDSQLPKDRFSAERLKGVDSTLKIQPAKLEDSAVYLCASSPHVAGGPTQETQYFGPGTRLLVL.